A single sample is the source of the 25 T cell receptor beta chains below, sequenced in a study of stem cell transplantation in POMP-related autoinflammatory disease. TCRdb's copy holds only in-frame clones and misses some; the assay was immunoSEQ multiplex PCR. The table has 800 to 850 clones, 75% to 85% seen once; the top ten hold about 9.4%. The starting material was Tregs from PBMCs, obtained after stem cell transplantation. Every receptor here comes from a human patient with POMP-related autoinflammation and immune dysregulation (PRAID). Some T cells here may be from the graft donor.

V and J are TRBV6-1 and TRBJ2-7; 9 nucleotides align to TRBD1. Trimming cost V 3 bases and J 5 bases; bases outside gene matches: 8. This CDR3 contains 15 residues. Germline CDR1 and CDR2: MNHNS and SASEGT. The CDR3 DNA is TGTGCCAGCAGTGAGCTCTGGGACAGGGTGGACGAGCAGTACTTC. Translated, it gives CASSELWDRVDEQYF.

This clone was counted a few times. The rearrangement links TRBV2 to TRBJ1-6; D is undetermined. Per germline, CDR1 SNHLY and CDR2 FYNNEI. V lost 2 bases and J 3 bases, leaving 8 bases between the germline ends. The CDR3 extends over 15 amino acids. The CDR3 spells CASSEPSHYNSPLHF. The CDR3 DNA follows: TGTGCCAGCAGTGAACCCAGTCACTATAATTCACCCCTCCACTTT.

This clone has a handful of counts. V gene TRBV30 combines with J gene TRBJ2-7; D call uncertain. Germline loops: CDR1 GTSNPN, CDR2 SVGIG (reference sequence). CDR3 size: 13 residues. V gave up 3 bases and J gave up 6 bases, with 15 bases separating them. CDR3 sequence: CAWRFLRFGEQYF. The CDR3 DNA reads as TGTGCCTGGAGATTCCTCCGATTTGGCGAGCAGTACTTC.

CDR3 amino acids: CASSSTGQGFNQPQHF. For the CDR3, the DNA is TGTGCCAGCAGTTCTACCGGACAGGGCTTCAATCAGCCCCAGCATTTT. The gene calls are TRBV6-6 and TRBJ1-5; 8 positions match TRBD1. CDR1 is MNHNY and CDR2 is SVGAGI in the germline V gene (reference sequence). There are 16 residues in the CDR3. V lost 4 bases to trimming and J lost 3 bases; unmatched junction nucleotides: 8.

V is TRBV7-2 and J is TRBJ1-2; D uncertain. The CDR3 length is 14 residues. Trimming cost V 5 bases and J 2 bases, with 12 bases left between them. Germline V gene data show CDR1 as SGHTA and CDR2 as FQGNSA. CDR3 region: CASSPGGVNYGYTF. The CDR3 nucleotides are TGTGCCAGCAGCCCCGGAGGTGTGAACTATGGCTACACCTTC. The full variable domain, its missing parts supplied by reference TRBV7-2 and TRBJ1-2, is GAGVSQSPSNKVTEKGKDVELRCDPISGHTALYWYRQSLGQGLEFLIYFQGNSAPDKSGLPSDRFSAERTGGSVSTLTIQRTQQEDSAVYLCASSPGGVNYGYTFGSGTRLTVV.

This clone was seen only once. CDR3 bases: TGTGCCAGCAGCTTCCTCAACAATGAGCAGTTCTTC. Protein sequence: CASSFLNNEQFF. J is TRBJ2-1 and V is TRBV7-9; D unresolved. V lost 3 bases to trimming and J lost 5 bases, with 5 bases between them. Germline lookup yields CDR1 SEHNR and CDR2 FQNEAQ (reference sequence). CDR3 length: 12 amino acids. Combining the CDR3 with reference TRBV7-9 and TRBJ2-1 gives the whole variable domain DTGVSQNPRHKITKRGQNVTFRCDPISEHNRLYWYRQTLGQGPEFLTYFQNEAQLEKSRLLSDRFSAERPKGSFSTLEIQRTEQGDSAMYLCASSFLNNEQFFGPGTRLTVL.

This chain links TRBV11-2 with TRBJ2-7, with a possible D match to TRBD1 (5 bases). Per germline, CDR1 SGHAT and CDR2 FQNNGV. V gave up 8 bases and J gave up 3 bases, with 14 bases separating them. The CDR3 is 13 amino acids. The CDR3 nucleotides are TGTGCCAGCCGCTCGACAGATCGCTACGAGCAGTACTTC. It codes for CASRSTDRYEQYF. Supplemented by reference TRBV11-2 and TRBJ2-7, the full variable domain reads EAGVAQSPRYKIIEKRQSVAFWCNPISGHATLYWYQQILGQGPKLLIQFQNNGVVDDSQLPKDRFSAERLKGVDSTLKIQPAKLEDSAVYLCASRSTDRYEQYFGPGTRLTVT.

The chain combines TRBV9 with TRBJ2-2; D might be TRBD1 (7 bases). V shed 3 bases and J shed 4 bases, with 16 bases lying between them. Germline lookup yields CDR1 SGDLS and CDR2 YYNGEE. This CDR3 region has 16 residues. CDR3 nucleotide sequence: TGTGCCAGCAGCGGGAGGGGGCTCACGGGCACCGGGGAGCTGTTTTTT. It encodes CASSGRGLTGTGELFF.

The rearrangement joins TRBV6-5 to TRBJ2-2, with D tentatively TRBD2 (6 bases). This CDR3 has 15 amino acids. The V gene's germline CDR1 is MNHEY and CDR2 SVGAGI. V lost 6 bases and J lost 5, with 16 bases in between. The CDR3 DNA follows: TGTGCCAGCAGGGGAGGCGGGATTGAAACCGGGGAGCTGTTTTTT. Translating it yields CASRGGGIETGELFF.

This clone was seen a few times. The V and J genes are TRBV7-3 and TRBJ2-3; D is perhaps TRBD2 (5 bases). CDR3 length: 13 amino acids. Deletions cut 1 base from V and 5 bases from J, with 7 bases between. CDR1 is SGHTA, CDR2 FQGTGA, per germline. The CDR3 reads CASSLMSGDTQYF. CDR3 sequence (DNA): TGTGCCAGCAGCTTAATGAGCGGAGATACGCAGTATTTT. The entire variable domain, with the rest obtained from reference TRBV7-3 and TRBJ2-3, is as follows: GAGVSQTPSNKVTEKGKYVELRCDPISGHTALYWYRQSLGQGPEFLIYFQGTGAADDSGLPNDRFFAVRPEGSVSTLKIQRTERGDSAVYLCASSLMSGDTQYFGPGTRLTVL.

This clone appeared once. The J gene is TRBJ1-2, the V gene TRBV27, with D possibly matching TRBD1 (5 bases). Germline V gene sequence: CDR1 MNHEY, CDR2 SMNVEV (reference sequence). CDR3 length equals 16 residues. V dropped 0 bases and J dropped 5 bases, with 16 bases sitting between them. CDR3 in DNA: TGTGCCAGCAGTTTATCCCAGGCGGGGAGGGGTTATGGCTACACCTTC. Residues: CASSLSQAGRGYGYTF.

CDR3 DNA: TGTGCCAGCTCAAACAGGGAGAACACCGGGGAGCTGTTTTTT. Its protein product is CASSNRENTGELFF. The chain has TRBV18 and TRBJ2-2, with D possibly matching TRBD1 (6 bases). Germline-derived CDR1 and CDR2 are KGHSH and LQKENI. This CDR3 is 14 amino acids long. Trimming cost V 5 bases and J 1 base, with 8 bases left between them.

This chain joins TRBV7-8 and TRBJ2-1, with D perhaps matching TRBD1 or TRBD2 (5 bases each). From germline, CDR1 is SGHVS and CDR2 FQNEAQ. The CDR3 is made up of 15 amino acids. The V end was cut by 4 bases, the J end by 4 bases, with 14 bases between. The CDR3 region has the DNA TGTGCCAGCAGCTCCTGGGGGTTATCGTACAATGAGCAGTTCTTC. Its translation: CASSSWGLSYNEQFF.

The J gene is TRBJ2-1, the V gene TRBV7-9; 8 nucleotides align to TRBD2. This CDR3 spans 16 amino acids. Germline values: CDR1 SEHNR, CDR2 FQNEAQ (reference sequence). With 5 bases clipped from V and 0 bases from J, the junction kept 6 bases outside the gene matches. The CDR3: CASSTGLASSYNEQFF. As DNA, the CDR3 is TGTGCCAGCAGCACCGGACTAGCAAGCTCCTACAATGAGCAGTTCTTC.

The gene calls are TRBV28 and TRBJ1-1, with D possibly TRBD1 on 5 matching bases. V shed 6 bases and J shed 8 bases, with 22 bases lying between them. Germline assignment: CDR1 MDHEN and CDR2 SYDVKM. This CDR3 comprises 15 residues. The CDR3, as DNA: TGTGCCAGCAGCCAGACCCACCCGGGACGCAGAGAAGCTTTCTTT. It codes for CASSQTHPGRREAFF.

The chain joins TRBV27 to TRBJ1-6; unclear D gene. The CDR3 totals 15 residues. Deletions cut 6 bases from V and 4 bases from J, with 13 bases between. Germline lookup yields CDR1 MNHEY and CDR2 SMNVEV (reference sequence). The CDR3 spells CASSTLPSYNSPLHF. In DNA, the CDR3 is TGTGCCAGCAGCACCCTCCCTTCGTATAATTCACCCCTCCACTTT.

The chain couples TRBV10-3 to TRBJ2-5; 7 nucleotides line up with TRBD1. The CDR3 has 14 residues. With V trimmed by 6 bases and J by 5 bases, 9 bases remained unmatched. CDR1 and CDR2 (germline): ENHRY, SYGVKD. CDR3 sequence (DNA): TGTGCCATCAGGGAAGGACAGGTGGTGGAGACCCAGTACTTC. Protein product: CAIREGQVVETQYF.

This chain joins TRBV7-9 and TRBJ2-1, with 10 positions matching TRBD2. The V gene end was trimmed by 5 bases and the J gene end by 1 base; junction bases not matched to a gene: 5. The CDR3 is 16 amino acids. Looked up from germline, CDR1 is SEHNR and CDR2 is FQNEAQ (reference sequence). CDR3 sequence: CASSRAGGRSYNEQFF. In DNA, the CDR3 is TGTGCCAGCAGCCGAGCGGGAGGGAGGTCCTACAATGAGCAGTTCTTC.

The J gene is TRBJ2-7, the V gene TRBV28; no firm D call. V lost 5 bases, J lost 2 bases, and 16 bases lay in between. The germline V gene encodes CDR1 MDHEN and CDR2 SYDVKM. CDR3 length: 15 residues. In DNA, the CDR3 is TGTGCCAGCAGTCCTAGACATCGGCCAGCCTACGAGCAGTACTTC. It yields the protein CASSPRHRPAYEQYF.

The chain employs TRBV3-1 (or the pseudogene TRBV3-2) and TRBJ1-5; D not certain. Trimming removed 0 bases at V and 5 bases at J, with 5 bases between. The CDR3 is made up of 13 amino acids. Germline V lookup: CDR1 LGHDT, CDR2 YNNKEL (reference sequence). As DNA, the CDR3 is TGTGCCAGCAGCCAAGATAGGTATCAGCCCCAGCATTTT. The encoded protein is CASSQDRYQPQHF.

The chain joins TRBV7-6 to TRBJ1-6; no clear D gene. The CDR3 extends over 14 amino acids. Between the trimmed V and J ends, which lost 4 bases and 5 bases, there was a span of 9 bases. Germline values: CDR1 SGHVS, CDR2 FNYEAQ. The CDR3 bases are TGTGCCAGCAGCTCTCAGGCCGATAATTCACCCCTCCACTTT. Translation gives CASSSQADNSPLHF. Full variable domain (missing parts from reference TRBV7-6 and TRBJ1-6): GAGVSQSPRYKVTKRGQDVALRCDPISGHVSLYWYRQALGQGPEFLTYFNYEAQQDKSGLPNDRFSAERPEGSISTLTIQRTEQRDSAMYRCASSSQADNSPLHFGNGTRLTVT.

The table lists this clone with a count of one. The rearrangement joins TRBV5-4 to TRBJ2-1; D may be TRBD1 (6 bases). In germline, CDR1 is SGHNT, CDR2 YYREEE (reference sequence). The V end was cut by 0 bases, the J end by 2 bases, with 9 bases between. The CDR3 length is 15 residues. The CDR3 DNA is TGTGCCAGCAGCTTGGCACAGGGTACCTACAATGAGCAGTTCTTC. Protein sequence: CASSLAQGTYNEQFF.

J is TRBJ2-7 and V is TRBV7-2; D uncertain. This CDR3 contains 12 residues. Deletions cut 5 bases from V and 3 bases from J, with 8 bases between. Per the germline V gene, CDR1 is SGHTA and CDR2 is FQGNSA. CDR3 loop: CASSPSHYEQYF. CDR3 coding DNA: TGTGCCAGCAGCCCCTCCCACTACGAGCAGTACTTC.

V is TRBV28 and J is TRBJ2-1; D remains ambiguous. The CDR3 runs 16 residues. Germline V gene sequence: CDR1 MDHEN, CDR2 SYDVKM. Trimming pared 3 bases from V and 2 bases from J, leaving 14 bases between. The CDR3: CASSLAHSAPYNEQFF. The CDR3 DNA reads as TGTGCCAGCAGTTTGGCCCATTCGGCCCCCTACAATGAGCAGTTCTTC.

This clone was seen once. The V call is TRBV6-1, the J call TRBJ2-3, with 12 bases matching TRBD2. The CDR3 consists of 16 residues. Trimming removed 4 bases from V and 3 bases from J; junction bases left unmatched: 5. The germline gives CDR1 MNHNS, CDR2 SASEGT. The CDR3 here is CASSGLAGVQTDTQYF. The CDR3 nucleotides read TGTGCCAGCAGTGGACTAGCGGGAGTACAAACAGATACGCAGTATTTT.